The text below deals with one TCR beta chain. The antigen is not known. This CDR3 comprises 16 residues. V was cut by 0 bases and J by 6 bases, with 16 bases left in between. The germline CDR1 and CDR2 sequences are SGDLS and YYNGEE. These data originate in a study of blood T cells in healthy people across ages. Study-level points and caveats: Without sorted subsets, naive and antigen-experienced compartments could not be conclusively compared.

Primed by a sample-barcoded 5' primer and a J-beta primer mix, a second PCR proceeded for 7 to 11 cycles. MiXCR, applied by TCRdb to the 5' RACE reads, yields one record per CDR3 protein. The table shows more than 1.4 million distinct CDR3 sequences, with roughly 40% occurring only once. The specimen sequenced was blood. The V call is TRBV9, the J call TRBJ2-1; the D gene is possibly TRBD2 (6 bases). This sequence was found in a woman aged 18-35 years in good health. CDR3 coding DNA: TGTGCCAGCAGCGTAGTGGCTAGCGTTGGCGGCAATGAGCAGTTCTTC. Its translation: CASSVVASVGGNEQFF.